A selection of T cell receptor beta chains follows, all from one sample in a study of shared clonotypes between healthy human individuals. Method: immunoSEQ multiplex PCR; TCRdb's copy keeps in-frame clones and lacks some. The sample contains approximately 980,000 clones, around three quarters of which appear only once. The sequencing sample was made of memory CD4+ T cells sorted from blood. These receptors all come from a man younger than 30 in good health. Each CDR3 is given with its conserved first and last residue. D genes are given only for firm matches. Clone size is given for some rows only: seen once, a few or many times, or a class if the clone is expanded.

.	TRBV6-5	.	TRBJ1-1	CASSSRVMNTEAFF	TGTGCCAGCAGTTCTAGGGTCATGAACACTGAAGCTTTCTTT
.	TRBV5-1	.	TRBJ2-5	CASSPGTSPETQYF	TGCGCCAGCAGCCCAGGGACCTCCCCGGAGACCCAGTACTTC
few	TRBV9	.	TRBJ2-3	CASSTLGGATDTQYF	TGTGCCAGCAGCACATTAGGGGGGGCCACAGATACGCAGTATTTT
.	TRBV6-4	.	TRBJ1-1	CASRVEGKNTEAFF	TGTGCCAGCAGAGTCGAGGGTAAGAACACTGAAGCTTTCTTT
.	TRBV9	TRBD1	TRBJ1-6	CASSVGSDRRSPLHF	TGTGCCAGCAGCGTAGGTTCGGACAGGCGCTCACCCCTCCACTTT
.	TRBV4-1	TRBD2	TRBJ2-5	CASSQVSPIEGGNQETQYF	TGCGCCAGCAGCCAAGTATCCCCCATTGAGGGAGGGAACCAAGAGACCCAGTACTTC
few	TRBV7-9	.	TRBJ2-4	CASSFGDIQYF	TGTGCCAGCAGCTTCGGAGACATTCAGTACTTC
.	TRBV6-6	.	TRBJ2-2	CASRIAGQLNTGELFF	TGTGCCAGCAGAATAGCAGGACAGCTGAACACCGGGGAGCTGTTTTTT
.	TRBV11-2	.	TRBJ1-1	CASSLEGRAFF	TGTGCCAGCAGCTTAGAGGGAAGGGCTTTCTTT
.	TRBV7-9	.	TRBJ1-1	CASSSGARAFF	TGTGCCAGCAGCTCCGGCGCCCGAGCTTTCTTT
few	TRBV7-2	.	TRBJ2-1	CASSLARLSEQFF	TGTGCCAGCAGCTTAGCGCGCCTTAGTGAGCAGTTCTTC
.	TRBV19	TRBD1	TRBJ2-6	CASSSPGTVLSGANVLTF	TGTGCCAGTAGTTCTCCCGGGACAGTCCTCTCTGGGGCCAACGTCCTGACTTTC
.	TRBV25-1	.	TRBJ1-6	CASTASGRLSPLHF	TGTGCCAGCACCGCTTCTGGACGGCTTTCACCCCTCCACTTT
.	TRBV5-1	.	TRBJ2-2	CASSLGRSAAGELFF	TGCGCCAGCAGCTTGGGAAGAAGTGCCGCCGGGGAGCTGTTTTTT
many	TRBV10-3	.	TRBJ2-7	CAISESAEQYF	TGTGCCATCAGTGAGTCAGCCGAGCAGTACTTC
.	TRBV5-1	.	TRBJ1-2	CASSERTSYGYTF	TGCGCCAGCAGCGAACGGACGAGCTATGGCTACACCTTC
.	TRBV2	TRBD2	TRBJ2-5	CASSALSGGRGETQYF	TGTGCCAGCAGTGCCTTGAGCGGGGGCCGGGGAGAGACCCAGTACTTC
.	TRBV5-1	.	TRBJ2-1	CASSLAKGWRNEQFF	TGCGCCAGCAGCTTGGCTAAGGGGTGGCGGAATGAGCAGTTCTTC
.	TRBV7-3	.	TRBJ2-5	CASSLGNEQTQYF	TGTGCCAGCAGCTTAGGGAACGAACAGACCCAGTACTTC
.	TRBV7-2	TRBD1	TRBJ1-6	CASSFPPGQRNSPLHF	TGTGCCAGCAGCTTTCCCCCGGGACAGCGTAATTCACCCCTCCACTTT
.	TRBV9	.	TRBJ1-6	CASSVAKDNSPLHF	TGTGCCAGCAGCGTAGCTAAGGATAATTCACCCCTCCACTTT
.	TRBV7-9	.	TRBJ2-1	CASSLRRGLQYNEQFF	TGTGCCAGCAGCTTACGGCGCGGCCTACAATACAATGAGCAGTTCTTC
.	TRBV5-6	.	TRBJ1-5	CASSLGDWGRSNQPQHF	TGTGCCAGCAGCTTGGGGGACTGGGGACGGTCTAATCAGCCCCAGCATTTT
.	TRBV5-1	.	TRBJ1-4	CASSLDRPATNEKLFF	TGCGCCAGCAGCTTGGACCGACCAGCAACTAATGAAAAACTGTTTTTT
few	TRBV11-2	TRBD1	TRBJ2-7	CASSKRTGYFDEQYF	TGTGCCAGCAGCAAGAGGACAGGGTACTTCGACGAGCAGTACTTC
few	TRBV6-1	TRBD1	TRBJ1-1	CASGGQGRTEAFF	TGTGCCAGCGGCGGACAGGGAAGAACTGAAGCTTTCTTT
.	TRBV5-1	TRBD2	TRBJ2-2	CASSFSGSTGELFF	TGCGCCAGCAGCTTTAGCGGGAGCACCGGGGAGCTGTTTTTT
.	TRBV7-2	.	TRBJ1-5	CASSLGSNSNQPQHF	TGTGCCAGCAGCTTAGGGTCCAATAGCAATCAGCCCCAGCATTTT
.	TRBV28	TRBD1	TRBJ1-4	CASSPGTVLNEKLFF	TGTGCCAGCAGTCCCGGGACAGTTCTTAATGAAAAACTGTTTTTT
.	TRBV5-1	.	TRBJ2-7	CASSLTQGPYEQYF	TGCGCCAGCAGCCTAACACAGGGCCCCTACGAGCAGTACTTC
.	TRBV7-6	.	TRBJ1-3	CASSLASSGNTIYF	TGTGCCAGCAGCTTAGCCTCCTCTGGAAACACCATATATTTT
.	TRBV29-1	.	TRBJ2-2	CSVPFPFLATALNTGELFF	TGCAGCGTTCCTTTTCCGTTCCTTGCGACAGCCCTTAACACCGGGGAGCTGTTTTTT
few	TRBV27	.	TRBJ1-1	CASSFGGNTEAFF	TGTGCCAGCAGTTTCGGGGGGAACACTGAAGCTTTCTTT
.	TRBV6-1	.	TRBJ1-2	CASVEANYGYTF	TGTGCCAGCGTGGAGGCTAACTATGGCTACACCTTC
.	TRBV7-9	.	TRBJ1-2	CASSFDGAGGYTF	TGTGCCAGCAGCTTTGATGGGGCTGGTGGCTACACCTTC
.	TRBV6-5	TRBD2	TRBJ2-7	CASTPGGGYEQYF	TGTGCCAGCACCCCGGGGGGAGGCTACGAGCAGTACTTC
.	TRBV20-1	.	TRBJ1-2	CSAWGMSGYTF	TGCAGTGCATGGGGAATGAGTGGCTACACCTTC
.	TRBV30	.	TRBJ1-1	CAWSVLGRNTEAFF	TGTGCCTGGAGTGTACTCGGTAGGAACACTGAAGCTTTCTTT
.	TRBV19	TRBD1	TRBJ2-7	CASRPGTGPYEQYF	TGTGCCAGTAGGCCCGGGACAGGTCCCTACGAGCAGTACTTC
few	TRBV29-1	.	TRBJ1-1	CSVRIATEAFF	TGCAGCGTGCGGATAGCCACTGAAGCTTTCTTT
.	TRBV10-3	.	TRBJ2-7	CAISIPGSSYEQYF	TGTGCCATCTCGATTCCGGGGAGCTCCTACGAGCAGTACTTC
.	TRBV7-9	.	TRBJ2-4	CASSLSERTAHF	TGTGCCAGCAGCTTATCCGAGCGGACAGCCCACTTC
.	TRBV6-6	TRBD1	TRBJ2-3	CASRLQGATDTQYF	TGTGCCAGCAGATTACAGGGGGCCACAGATACGCAGTATTTT
.	TRBV18	TRBD2	TRBJ2-5	CASSPSGRAVETQYF	TGTGCCAGCTCACCTAGCGGGAGGGCCGTAGAGACCCAGTACTTC
.	TRBV4-1	.	TRBJ1-1	CASSLEGNTEAFF	TGCGCCAGCAGCCTGGAGGGGAACACTGAAGCTTTCTTT
.	TRBV29-1	.	TRBJ2-1	CSVEKGGGSNEQFF	TGCAGCGTTGAGAAGGGTGGAGGATCGAATGAGCAGTTCTTC